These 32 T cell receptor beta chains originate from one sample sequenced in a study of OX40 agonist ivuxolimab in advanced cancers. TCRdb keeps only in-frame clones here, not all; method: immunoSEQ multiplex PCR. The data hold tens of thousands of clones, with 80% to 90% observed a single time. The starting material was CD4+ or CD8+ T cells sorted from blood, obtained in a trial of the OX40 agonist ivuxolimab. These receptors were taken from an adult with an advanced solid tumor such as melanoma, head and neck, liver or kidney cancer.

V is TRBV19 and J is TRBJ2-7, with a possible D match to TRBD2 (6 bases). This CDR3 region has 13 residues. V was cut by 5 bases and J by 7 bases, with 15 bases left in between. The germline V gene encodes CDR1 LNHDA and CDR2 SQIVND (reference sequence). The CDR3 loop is CASSLGTGGEQYF. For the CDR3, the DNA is TGTGCCAGTAGTTTAGGGACTGGGGGAGAGCAGTACTTC.

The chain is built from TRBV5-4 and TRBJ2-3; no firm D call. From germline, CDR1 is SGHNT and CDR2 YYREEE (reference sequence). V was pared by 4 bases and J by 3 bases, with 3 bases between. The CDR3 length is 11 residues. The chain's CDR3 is CASSTTDTQYF. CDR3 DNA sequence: TGTGCCAGCAGCACTACAGATACGCAGTATTTT.

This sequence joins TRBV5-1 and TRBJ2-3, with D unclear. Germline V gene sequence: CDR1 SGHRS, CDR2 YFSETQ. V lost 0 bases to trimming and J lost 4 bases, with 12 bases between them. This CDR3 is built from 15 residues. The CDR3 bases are TGCGCCAGCAGCTTGGACCCGAAAGGTGCAGATACGCAGTATTTT. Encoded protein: CASSLDPKGADTQYF.

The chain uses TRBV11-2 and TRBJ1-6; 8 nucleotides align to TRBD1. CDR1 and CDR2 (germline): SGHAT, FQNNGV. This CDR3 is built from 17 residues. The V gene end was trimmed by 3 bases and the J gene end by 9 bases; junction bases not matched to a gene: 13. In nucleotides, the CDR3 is TGTGCCAGCAGCTTGACGCCCAATCAGGGGGCTCCTTCACCCCTCCACTTT. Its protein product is CASSLTPNQGAPSPLHF.

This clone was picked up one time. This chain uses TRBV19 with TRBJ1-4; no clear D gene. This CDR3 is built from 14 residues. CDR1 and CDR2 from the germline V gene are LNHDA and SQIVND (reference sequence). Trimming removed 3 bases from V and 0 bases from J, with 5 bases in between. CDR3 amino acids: CASSIGATNEKLFF. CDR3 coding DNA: TGTGCCAGTAGTATCGGAGCAACTAATGAAAAACTGTTTTTT.

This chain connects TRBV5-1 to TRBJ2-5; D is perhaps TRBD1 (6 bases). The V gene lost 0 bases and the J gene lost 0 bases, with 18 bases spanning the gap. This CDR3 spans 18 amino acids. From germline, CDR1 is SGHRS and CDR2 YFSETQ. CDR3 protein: CASSLVGARTSYQETQYF. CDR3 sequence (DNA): TGCGCCAGCAGCTTGGTGGGGGCCCGGACTTCTTACCAAGAGACCCAGTACTTC.

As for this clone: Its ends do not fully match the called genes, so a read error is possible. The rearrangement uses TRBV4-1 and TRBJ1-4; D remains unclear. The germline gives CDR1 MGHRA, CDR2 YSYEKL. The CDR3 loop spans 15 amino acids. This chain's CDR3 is CASRQGPGWGEKLFF. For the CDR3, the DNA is TGCGCCAGCAGGCAAGGGCCCGGATGGGGTGAAAAACTGTTTTTT.

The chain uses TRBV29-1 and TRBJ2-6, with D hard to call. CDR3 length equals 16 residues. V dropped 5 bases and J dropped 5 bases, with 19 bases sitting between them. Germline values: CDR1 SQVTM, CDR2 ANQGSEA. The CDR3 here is CSVPLALQSRANVLTF. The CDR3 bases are TGCAGCGTTCCCTTAGCACTACAAAGTCGGGCCAACGTCCTGACTTTC.

The CDR3 sequence is CSARPYNEQFF. The CDR3 DNA follows: TGCAGTGCTAGACCATACAATGAGCAGTTCTTC. The chain employs TRBV20-1 and TRBJ2-1; D gene ambiguous. CDR3 length equals 11 residues. The V gene's germline CDR1 is DFQATT and CDR2 SNEGSKA (reference sequence). The V gene lost 2 bases and the J gene lost 4 bases, with 3 bases spanning the gap.

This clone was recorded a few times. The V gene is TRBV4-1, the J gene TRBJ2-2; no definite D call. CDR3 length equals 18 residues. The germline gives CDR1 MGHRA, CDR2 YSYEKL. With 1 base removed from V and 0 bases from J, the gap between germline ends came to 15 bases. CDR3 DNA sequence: TGCGCCAGCAGCCAAGGTTTATTTGGGTTCTCGAACACCGGGGAGCTGTTTTTT. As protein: CASSQGLFGFSNTGELFF.

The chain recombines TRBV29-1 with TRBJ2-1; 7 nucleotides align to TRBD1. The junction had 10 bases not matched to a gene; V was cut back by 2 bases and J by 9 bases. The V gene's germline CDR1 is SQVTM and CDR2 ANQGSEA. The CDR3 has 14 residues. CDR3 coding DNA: TGCAGCGTTGAAAATAGACAGGGAGTTCCTGAGCAGTTCTTC. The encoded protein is CSVENRQGVPEQFF.

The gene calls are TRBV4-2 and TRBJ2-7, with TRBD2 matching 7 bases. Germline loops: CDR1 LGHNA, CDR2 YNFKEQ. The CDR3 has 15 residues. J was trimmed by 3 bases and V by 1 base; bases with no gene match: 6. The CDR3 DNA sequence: TGTGCCAGCAGCCAAGCCCCGGGAGGACTCTACGAGCAGTACTTC. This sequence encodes CASSQAPGGLYEQYF.

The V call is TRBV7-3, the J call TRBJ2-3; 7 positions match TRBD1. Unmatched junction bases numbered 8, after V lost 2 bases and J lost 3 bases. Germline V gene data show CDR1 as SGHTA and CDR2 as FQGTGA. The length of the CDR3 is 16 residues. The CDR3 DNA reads TGTGCCAGCAGCTTAGGTGTGACAGGGTGGACAGATACGCAGTATTTT. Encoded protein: CASSLGVTGWTDTQYF.

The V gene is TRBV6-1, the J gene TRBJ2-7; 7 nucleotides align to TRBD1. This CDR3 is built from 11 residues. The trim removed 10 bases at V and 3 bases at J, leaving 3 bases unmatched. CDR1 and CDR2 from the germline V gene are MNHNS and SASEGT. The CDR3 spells CAITGVYEQYF. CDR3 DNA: TGTGCCATCACAGGGGTCTACGAGCAGTACTTC.

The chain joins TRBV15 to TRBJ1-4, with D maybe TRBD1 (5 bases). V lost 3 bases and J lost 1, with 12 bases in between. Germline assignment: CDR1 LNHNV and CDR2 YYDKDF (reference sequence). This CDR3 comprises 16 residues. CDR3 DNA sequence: TGTGCCACCAGCAGGGAGAGGGGTATAACTAATGAAAAACTGTTTTTT. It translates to CATSRERGITNEKLFF.

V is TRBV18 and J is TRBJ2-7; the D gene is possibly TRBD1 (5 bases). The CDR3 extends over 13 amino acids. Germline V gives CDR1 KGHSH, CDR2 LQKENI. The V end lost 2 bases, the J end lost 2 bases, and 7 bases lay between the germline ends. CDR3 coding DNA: TGTGCCAGCTCACCAGTAGGGGCCTACGAGCAGTACTTC. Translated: CASSPVGAYEQYF.

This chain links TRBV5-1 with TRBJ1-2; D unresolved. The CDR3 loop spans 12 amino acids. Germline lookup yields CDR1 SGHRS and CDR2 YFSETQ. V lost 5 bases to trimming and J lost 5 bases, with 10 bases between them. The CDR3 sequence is CASRQTDYGYTF. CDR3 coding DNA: TGCGCCAGCAGACAGACGGATTATGGCTACACCTTC.

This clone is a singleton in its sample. The CDR3: CASGLGLGQGGEQYF. The CDR3 coding sequence is TGTGCTAGTGGTTTGGGCCTGGGACAGGGGGGCGAGCAGTACTTC. V is TRBV12-5 and J is TRBJ2-7, with TRBD1 matching 11 bases. The germline gives CDR1 LGHNT, CDR2 FRNRAP. The CDR3 consists of 15 residues. V shed 1 base, J shed 6 bases, and the junction held 5 bases outside the gene matches.

The CDR3 DNA is TGTGCCAGCAGCATAACCTCGGGGGGGCGGGATACGCAGTATTTT. Encoded protein: CASSITSGGRDTQYF. This sequence joins TRBV9 and TRBJ2-3; the match to TRBD2 covers 8 bases. V lost 4 bases to trimming and J lost 6 bases; unmatched junction nucleotides: 10. The germline V gene encodes CDR1 SGDLS and CDR2 YYNGEE. The CDR3 is 15 amino acids.

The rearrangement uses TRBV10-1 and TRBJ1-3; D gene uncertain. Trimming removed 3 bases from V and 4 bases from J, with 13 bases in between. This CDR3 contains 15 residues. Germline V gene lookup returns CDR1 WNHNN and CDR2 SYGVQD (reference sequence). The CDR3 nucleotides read TGCGCCAGCAGTGATTCCATCTCTCCCGGAAACACCATATATTTT. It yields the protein CASSDSISPGNTIYF.

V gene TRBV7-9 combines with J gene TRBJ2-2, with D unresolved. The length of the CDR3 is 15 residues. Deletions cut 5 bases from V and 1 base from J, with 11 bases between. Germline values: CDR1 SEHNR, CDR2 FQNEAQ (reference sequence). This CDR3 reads CASSPRPENTGELFF. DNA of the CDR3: TGTGCCAGCAGCCCTCGCCCGGAGAACACCGGGGAGCTGTTTTTT.

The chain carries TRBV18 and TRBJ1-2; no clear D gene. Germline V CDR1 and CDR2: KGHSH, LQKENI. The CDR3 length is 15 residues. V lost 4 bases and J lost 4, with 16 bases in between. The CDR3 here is CASSLEVGFGYGYTF. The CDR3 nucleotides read TGTGCCAGCTCACTGGAGGTTGGGTTTGGCTATGGCTACACCTTC.

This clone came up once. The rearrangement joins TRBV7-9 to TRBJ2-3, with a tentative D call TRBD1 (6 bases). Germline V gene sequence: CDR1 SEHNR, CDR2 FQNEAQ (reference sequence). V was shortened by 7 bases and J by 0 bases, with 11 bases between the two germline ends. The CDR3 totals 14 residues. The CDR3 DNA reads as TGTGCCAGCAACCCAGGGGCTAGCACAGATACGCAGTATTTT. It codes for CASNPGASTDTQYF.

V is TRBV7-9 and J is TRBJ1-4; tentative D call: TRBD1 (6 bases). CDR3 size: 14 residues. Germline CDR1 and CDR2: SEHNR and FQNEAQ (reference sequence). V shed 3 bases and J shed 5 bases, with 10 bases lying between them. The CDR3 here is CASSFGQRNEKLFF. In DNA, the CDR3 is TGTGCCAGCAGCTTCGGACAGCGAAATGAAAAACTGTTTTTT.

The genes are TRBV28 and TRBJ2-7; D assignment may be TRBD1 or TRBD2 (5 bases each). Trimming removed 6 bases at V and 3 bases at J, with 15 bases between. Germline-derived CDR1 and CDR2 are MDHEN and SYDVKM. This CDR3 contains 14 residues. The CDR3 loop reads CASSVTGPFYEQYF. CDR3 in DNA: TGTGCCAGCAGCGTCACGGGACCCTTCTACGAGCAGTACTTC.

CDR3 nucleotides: TGTGCCAGCAGCACCGGGATGGGCGAGCAGTACTTC. This codes for CASSTGMGEQYF. V is TRBV5-5 and J is TRBJ2-7; possibly TRBD2 for D (5 bases). This CDR3 is 12 amino acids long. Trimming cost V 4 bases and J 6 bases, with 11 bases left between them. Germline CDR1 reads SGHKS; CDR2 reads YYEKEE (reference sequence).

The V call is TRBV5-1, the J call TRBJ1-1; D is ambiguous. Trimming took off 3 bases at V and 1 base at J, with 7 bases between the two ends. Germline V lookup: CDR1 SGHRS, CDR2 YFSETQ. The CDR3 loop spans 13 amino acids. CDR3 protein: CASSSNGNTEAFF. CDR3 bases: TGCGCCAGCAGCTCGAATGGGAACACTGAAGCTTTCTTT.

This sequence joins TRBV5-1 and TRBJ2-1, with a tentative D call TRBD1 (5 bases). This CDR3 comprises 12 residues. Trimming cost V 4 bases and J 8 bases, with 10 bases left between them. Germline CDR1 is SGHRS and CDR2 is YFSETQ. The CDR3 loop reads CASSTQGYEQFF. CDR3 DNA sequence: TGCGCCAGCAGCACCCAGGGTTATGAGCAGTTCTTC.

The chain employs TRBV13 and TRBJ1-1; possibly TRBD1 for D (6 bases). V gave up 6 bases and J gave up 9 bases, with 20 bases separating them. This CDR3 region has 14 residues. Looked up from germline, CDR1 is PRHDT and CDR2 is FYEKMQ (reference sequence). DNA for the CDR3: TGTGCCAGCAGGGCTACGCGGGGGCAGGGGAAAGCTTTCTTT. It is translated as CASRATRGQGKAFF.

DNA of the CDR3: TGCGCCAGCAGCTTGGACCATACGAATGAGCAGTTCTTC. It is translated as CASSLDHTNEQFF. This sequence joins TRBV5-1 and TRBJ2-1; D ambiguous. Germline V gene lookup returns CDR1 SGHRS and CDR2 YFSETQ. Trimming pared 0 bases from V and 7 bases from J, leaving 8 bases between. The CDR3 length is 13 residues.

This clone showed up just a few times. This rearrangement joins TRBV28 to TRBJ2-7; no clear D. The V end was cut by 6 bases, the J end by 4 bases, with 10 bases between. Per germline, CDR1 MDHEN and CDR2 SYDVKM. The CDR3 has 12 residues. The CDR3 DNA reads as TGTGCCAGCAGGACCCAGGAGTACGAGCAGTACTTC. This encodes CASRTQEYEQYF.

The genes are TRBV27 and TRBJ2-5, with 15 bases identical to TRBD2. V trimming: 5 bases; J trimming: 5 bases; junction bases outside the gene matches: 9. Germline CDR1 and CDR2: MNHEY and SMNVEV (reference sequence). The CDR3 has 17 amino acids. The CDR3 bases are TGTGCCAGCAGTCCACGGACTAGCGGGAGGGCGTGGGAGACCCAGTACTTC. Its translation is CASSPRTSGRAWETQYF.